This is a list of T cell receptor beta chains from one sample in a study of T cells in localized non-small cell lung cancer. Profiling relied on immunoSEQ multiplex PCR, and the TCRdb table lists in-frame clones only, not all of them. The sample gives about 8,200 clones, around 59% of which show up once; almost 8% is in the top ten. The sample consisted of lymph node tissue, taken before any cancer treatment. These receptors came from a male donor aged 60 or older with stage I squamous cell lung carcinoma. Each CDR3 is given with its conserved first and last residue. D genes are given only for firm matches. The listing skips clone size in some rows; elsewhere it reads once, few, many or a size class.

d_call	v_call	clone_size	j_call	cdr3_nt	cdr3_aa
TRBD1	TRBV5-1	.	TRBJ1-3	TGCGCCAGCACCCTTGGGGACAGCTCTGGAAACACCATATATTTT	CASTLGDSSGNTIYF
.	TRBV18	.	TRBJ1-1	TGTGCCAGCTCATCTAGAGACACGGGTTTTAGCACTGAAGCTTTCTTT	CASSSRDTGFSTEAFF
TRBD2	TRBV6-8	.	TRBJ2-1	TGTGCCAGCAGTTACCCTAGCGGAACGCGGGACAATGAGCAGTTCTTC	CASSYPSGTRDNEQFF
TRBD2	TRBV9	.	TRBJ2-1	TGTGCCAGCAGGCCTACTAGCGGGAGTGGAGGTGAGCAGTTCTTC	CASRPTSGSGGEQFF
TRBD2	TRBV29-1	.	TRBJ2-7	TGCAGCGTTGCCGGTGGAGCGGGGGGTGGTTACGAGCAGTACTTC	CSVAGGAGGGYEQYF
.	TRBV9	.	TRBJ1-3	TGTGCCAGCAGCGACCAGACAGGAACTGGAAACACCATATATTTT	CASSDQTGTGNTIYF
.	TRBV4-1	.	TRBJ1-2	TGCGCCAGCAGCCGAGCACTCAGGGGAGACTATGGCTACACCTTC	CASSRALRGDYGYTF
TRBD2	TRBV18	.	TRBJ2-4	TGTGCCAGCTCACCACGCGGGAGGGGGGACATTCAGTACTTC	CASSPRGRGDIQYF
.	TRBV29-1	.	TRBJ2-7	TGCAGCGTACGACGTGGGGACTACGAGCAGTACTTC	CSVRRGDYEQYF
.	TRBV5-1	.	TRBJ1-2	TGCGCCAGCAGCCCCGGACGCCTTCGAACTAACTATGGCTACACCTTC	CASSPGRLRTNYGYTF
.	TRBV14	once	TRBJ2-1	TGTGCCAGCAGCCAAGAGACGAGATACAATGAGCAGTTCTTC	CASSQETRYNEQFF
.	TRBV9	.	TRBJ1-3	TGTGCCAGCAGCGTGTCGTCCGCGGATGGAAACACCATATATTTT	CASSVSSADGNTIYF
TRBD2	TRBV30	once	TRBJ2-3	TGTGCCTGGAGTGTAAGGGGAGGGACAGATACGCAGTATTTT	CAWSVRGGTDTQYF
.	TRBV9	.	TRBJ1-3	TGTGCCAGCAGTGAAAACCGCAGGGCCAGCTCTGGAAACACCATATATTTT	CASSENRRASSGNTIYF
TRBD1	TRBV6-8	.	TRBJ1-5	TGTGCCAGCAGGCGGCCCACAGGGACAGGGCAAGGCAATCAGCCCCAGCATTTT	CASRRPTGTGQGNQPQHF
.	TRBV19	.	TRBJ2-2	TGTGCCAGTAGTAGGGGGTACACCGAGGAGCTGTTTTTT	CASSRGYTEELFF
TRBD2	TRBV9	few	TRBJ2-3	TGTGCCAGCAGCGTAGGTTCAACTAGCGGGAGCTCAGATACGCAGTATTTT	CASSVGSTSGSSDTQYF
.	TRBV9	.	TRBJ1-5	TGTGCCAGCAGTGCTGATCAACCGCGTCAGCCCCAGCATTTT	CASSADQPRQPQHF
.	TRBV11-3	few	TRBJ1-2	TGTGCCAGCAGCCCCGAAGGAGGCAAAGGGTGGGATGGCTACACCTTC	CASSPEGGKGWDGYTF
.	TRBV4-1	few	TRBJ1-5	TGCGCCAGCAGCCAAGCGGGCGGAGGTCAGCCCCAGCATTTT	CASSQAGGGQPQHF
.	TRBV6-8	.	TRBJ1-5	TGTGCCAGCAGCCCCGGGGCCCGGGATCAGCCCCAGCATTTT	CASSPGARDQPQHF
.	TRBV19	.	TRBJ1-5	TGTGCCAGTAGTATAAAGGGGGATCAGCCCCAGCATTTT	CASSIKGDQPQHF
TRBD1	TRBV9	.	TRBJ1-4	TGTGCCAGCAGTAGACAGGGGCTGGGGAGTGAAAAACTGTTTTTT	CASSRQGLGSEKLFF
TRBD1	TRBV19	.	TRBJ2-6	TGTGCCAGTATCCCGGGACAGGGGGCGCCTGGGGCCAACGTCCTGACTTTC	CASIPGQGAPGANVLTF
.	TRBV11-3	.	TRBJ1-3	TGTGCCAGCAGCTTAGGTGGTACACCTGGAAACACCATATATTTT	CASSLGGTPGNTIYF
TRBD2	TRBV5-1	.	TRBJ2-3	TGCGCCAGCAGCCTCTCCCCCAGCGGGAGGGTCGAGCATACGCAGTATTTT	CASSLSPSGRVEHTQYF
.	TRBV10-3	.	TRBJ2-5	TGTGCCATCAGTGAGGGTGGGCCAGAGACCCAGTACTTC	CAISEGGPETQYF
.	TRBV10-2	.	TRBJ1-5	TGCGCCAGCAGTGAGCACAATTCGGGTCAGCCCCAGCATTTT	CASSEHNSGQPQHF
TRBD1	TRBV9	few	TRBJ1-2	TGTGCCAGCAGCGTTGTATCAGGGGGAGGTGGCTACACCTTC	CASSVVSGGGGYTF
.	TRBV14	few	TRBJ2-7	TGTGCCAGCAGCTCCCTCGGGGGCGCGGGCGAGCAGTACTTC	CASSSLGGAGEQYF
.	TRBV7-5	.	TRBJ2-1	TGTGCCAGCAGCCTAGGGGTTGGCGGTACCAGCTACAATGAGCAGTTCTTC	CASSLGVGGTSYNEQFF
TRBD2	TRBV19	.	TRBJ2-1	TGTGCCAGTAGTATAATTGCGGGGGGCAACGGGAATGAGCAGTTCTTC	CASSIIAGGNGNEQFF
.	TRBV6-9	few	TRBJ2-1	TGTGCCAGCACCCTAGCAGACAGCTCCTACAATGAGCAGTTCTTC	CASTLADSSYNEQFF
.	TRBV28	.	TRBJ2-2	TGTGCCAGCAGTCGAGAGCACACTTATCGCAGGGTGATCGGGGAGCTGTTTTTT	CASSREHTYRRVIGELFF
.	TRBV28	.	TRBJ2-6	TGTGCCAGCAGTTTAGAGGGCTCTGGGGCCAACGTCCTGACTTTC	CASSLEGSGANVLTF
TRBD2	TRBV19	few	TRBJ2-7	TGTGCCAGTAGTATGGCGGGGGACCACGAGCAGTACTTC	CASSMAGDHEQYF
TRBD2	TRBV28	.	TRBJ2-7	TGTGCCAGCAGACCAGCGGGAGGCAGGCGGGACGAGCAGTACTTC	CASRPAGGRRDEQYF
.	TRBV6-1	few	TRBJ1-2	TGTGCCAGCAGTGAACGGAGGAACTATGGCTACACCTTC	CASSERRNYGYTF
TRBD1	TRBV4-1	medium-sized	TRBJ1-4	TGCGCCAGCAGCCAAGTAGCAGGGGGCACTAATGAAAAACTGTTTTTT	CASSQVAGGTNEKLFF
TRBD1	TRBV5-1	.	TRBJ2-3	TGCGCCAGCAGCTTGGGGGACAGCTACACAGATACGCAGTATTTT	CASSLGDSYTDTQYF
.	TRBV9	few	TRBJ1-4	TGTGCCAGCAGCGGCGGGGGAAGAGGTGAAAAACTGTTTTTT	CASSGGGRGEKLFF
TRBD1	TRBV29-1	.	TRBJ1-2	TGCAGCGTTGGAACAGGGGGAGTTGGCTACACCTTC	CSVGTGGVGYTF
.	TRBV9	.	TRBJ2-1	TGTGCCAGCAGCGTAGCGGGTCTAAATGAGCAGTTCTTC	CASSVAGLNEQFF
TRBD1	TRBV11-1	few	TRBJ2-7	TGTGCCAGCAGCAGGGAGGGACAGGGGAGATACGAGCAGTACTTC	CASSREGQGRYEQYF
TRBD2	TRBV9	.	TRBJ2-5	TGTGCCAGCAGCGTAGGGGGTAGCGGGAGAGAAGAGACCCAGTACTTC	CASSVGGSGREETQYF
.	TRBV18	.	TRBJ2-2	TGTGCCAGCTCACCAGCTGGAAATTCCGGTGAGCTGTTTTTT	CASSPAGNSGELFF
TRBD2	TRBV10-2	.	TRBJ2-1	TGCGCCAGCAGATACGGACTAGCGGGAGGGCCTAATGAGCAGTTCTTC	CASRYGLAGGPNEQFF
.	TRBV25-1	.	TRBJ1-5	TGTGCCAGCAGTGGTACAGCCATCAATCAGCCCCAGCATTTT	CASSGTAINQPQHF
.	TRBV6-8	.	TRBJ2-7	TGTGCCAGCAGTGTGGGTCTAGAAAGGTACGAGCAGTATTTC	CASSVGLERYEQYF
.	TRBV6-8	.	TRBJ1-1	TGTGCCAGCAGTTACTCAAGGAGTCCTTGGGGGTACACTGAAGCTTTCTTT	CASSYSRSPWGYTEAFF
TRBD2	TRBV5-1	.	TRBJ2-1	TGCGCCAGCAGGGCCGTAATAGCGGGAGGGCCTACCTACAATGAGCAGTTCTTC	CASRAVIAGGPTYNEQFF
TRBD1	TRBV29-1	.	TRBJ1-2	TGCAGCGTTGAAGGGGACAGGTTTGACTATGGCTACACCTTC	CSVEGDRFDYGYTF